The subject of this entry is one T cell receptor beta chain. This entry comes from a study of control samples from healthy donors and cancer patients. V gave up 6 bases and J gave up 2 bases, with 13 bases separating them. This CDR3 has 14 amino acids. Germline V gene lookup returns CDR1 SNHLY and CDR2 FYNNEI. Repertoires were generated with immunoSEQ multiplex PCR, while TCRdb's copy carries only in-frame clones and drops some. The data contain more than 100,000 clones, roughly 86% of them singletons. This clonotype originated in a man aged 50-60 years with head and neck cancer. This chain links TRBV2 with TRBJ1-1, with D uncertain. Sequences were obtained from PBMCs. For the CDR3, the DNA is TGTGCCAGCAGGCCCTCTAAGGGCAACACTGAAGCTTTCTTT. This codes for CASRPSKGNTEAFF.